The clone carrying this T cell receptor beta chain was picked up one time. The CDR3 length is 15 residues. Germline V gene data show CDR1 as SGHRS and CDR2 as YFSETQ. The V gene end was trimmed by 5 bases and the J gene end by 3 bases; junction bases not matched to a gene: 9. TCRdb's table, derived via immunoSEQ multiplex PCR, lists solely in-frame clones and lacks some. The sample shows approximately 270,000 clones, roughly 90% of them seen only once. The entry originates in a study of blood T cell repertoires in COVID-19. The wider study: T cells, B-cell-depleted T cells, or PBMCs provided the cDNA or gDNA that served as material.

The sequenced sample consisted of peripheral blood. V gene TRBV5-1 combines with J gene TRBJ2-7, with 9 bases identical to TRBD1. The clonotype originates from a man aged 25 to 40 with acute or convalescent COVID-19. The CDR3 DNA is TGCGCCAGCAGGTATTTTCCGGGACAGGGCTACGAGCAGTACTTC. This sequence encodes CASRYFPGQGYEQYF.